Following are 9 T cell receptor beta chains from one sample sequenced in a study of T cell responses to AZD1222 COVID-19 vaccine. Sequencing used immunoSEQ multiplex PCR; TCRdb keeps in-frame clones, though not all of them. Found here are roughly 200,000 clones, about 89% of them singletons; the top ten hold about 1.8%. This specimen was peripheral blood, taken 28 days after the second AZD1222 dose. The origin of the receptors is an adult who received the AZD1222 COVID-19 vaccine.

This clone occurred once. The chain links TRBV5-5 to TRBJ1-2; 8 bases align to TRBD1. The CDR3 is 16 residues long. Unmatched junction bases numbered 11, after V lost 2 bases and J lost 5 bases. Germline CDR1 SGHKS, CDR2 YYEKEE (reference sequence). CDR3 protein: CASSLHLGQADYGYTF. The CDR3 DNA sequence: TGTGCCAGCAGCTTACATCTGGGACAGGCTGATTATGGCTACACCTTC.

The CDR3 loop is CASSLQGAYGYTF. The CDR3 DNA reads as TGCGCCAGCAGCTTACAGGGGGCCTATGGCTACACCTTC. J is TRBJ1-2 and V is TRBV5-1, with 9 nucleotides matching TRBD1. V lost 2 bases and J lost 4; bases outside the gene matches: 0. From germline, CDR1 is SGHRS and CDR2 YFSETQ. This CDR3 has 13 residues.

CDR3 amino acids: CASRRGQGNTGELFF. Here the CDR3 DNA reads TGTGCCAGCAGGAGGGGACAGGGGAACACCGGGGAGCTGTTTTTT. The chain employs TRBV6-6 and TRBJ2-2; 9 nucleotides match TRBD1. CDR3 size: 15 residues. Germline trimming cut 6 bases from V and 1 base from J; bases unmatched to any gene: 3. Germline V gene data show CDR1 as MNHNY and CDR2 as SVGAGI (reference sequence).

A word on this clone: Distinct nucleotide sequences in the sample also encode this CDR3. The V and J genes are TRBV4-1 and TRBJ1-1, with D possibly matching TRBD1 (5 bases). V shed 3 bases and J shed 1 base, with 12 bases lying between them. The CDR3 has 15 amino acids. Germline V lookup: CDR1 MGHRA, CDR2 YSYEKL. Written as DNA, the CDR3 is TGCGCCAGCAGCCAGGTCGACAGAGAGAACACTGAAGCTTTCTTT. Translating gives CASSQVDRENTEAFF.

V gene TRBV9 combines with J gene TRBJ2-1; no clear D gene. Trimming removed 4 bases at V and 0 bases at J, with 17 bases between. Germline V lookup: CDR1 SGDLS, CDR2 YYNGEE. This CDR3 has 17 amino acids. The CDR3 loop reads CASSLGGPSSSYNEQFF. CDR3 bases: TGTGCCAGCAGCCTAGGTGGGCCCTCCAGCTCCTACAATGAGCAGTTCTTC. Complete variable domain (other parts from reference TRBV9 and TRBJ2-1): DSGVTQTPKHLITATGQRVTLRCSPRSGDLSVYWYQQSLDQGLQFLIQYYNGEERAKGNILERFSAQQFPDLHSELNLSSLELGDSALYFCASSLGGPSSSYNEQFFGPGTRLTVL.

This clone was seen only once. The chain employs TRBV19 and TRBJ1-5; 9 bases align to TRBD1. The CDR3 has 14 residues. Trimming removed 5 bases from V and 7 bases from J; junction bases left unmatched: 6. Germline V gene sequence: CDR1 LNHDA, CDR2 SQIVND (reference sequence). The CDR3 loop reads CASSPGTGIQPQHF. The CDR3 DNA follows: TGTGCCAGTAGTCCCGGGACAGGGATCCAGCCCCAGCATTTT.

V is TRBV7-6 and J is TRBJ2-3; 7 bases align to TRBD1. Per the germline V gene, CDR1 is SGHVS and CDR2 is FNYEAQ. The CDR3 loop spans 15 amino acids. With V trimmed by 5 bases and J by 0 bases, 5 bases remained unmatched. DNA of the CDR3: TGTGCCAGCAGCACCGGGACAGAAAGCACAGATACGCAGTATTTT. Translation: CASSTGTESTDTQYF.

This clone has only one observation. V usage is TRBV12-3 or TRBV12-4 and J usage is TRBJ2-2; possibly TRBD1 for D (6 bases). This CDR3 spans 13 amino acids. The V end was cut by 5 bases, the J end by 7 bases, with 11 bases between. The CDR3: CASSPQGIGELFF. CDR3 bases: TGTGCCAGCAGTCCACAGGGAATCGGGGAGCTGTTTTTT.

The chain links TRBV30 to TRBJ2-3, with D possibly TRBD1 on 7 matching bases. The V gene's germline CDR1 is GTSNPN and CDR2 SVGIG (reference sequence). The CDR3 is 13 residues long. The V gene lost 3 bases and the J gene lost 5 bases, with 12 bases spanning the gap. In DNA form, the CDR3 reads TGTGCCTGGAGCAGGCAGGGGGGAGATACGCAGTATTTT. This codes for CAWSRQGGDTQYF.